This T cell receptor (beta chain) was obtained from a study of identical twins. Whole-study findings and limits: The study found weaker excess twin sharing in beta out-of-frame sequences.

Each CDR3 protein is one row after TCRdb ran MiXCR on the 5' RACE reads. The sample yields fewer than 250,000 distinct CDR3 sequences, 6% to 9% seen once. This clonotype was observed a few times. Its antigen is not known. Unmatched junction bases numbered 13, after V lost 5 bases and J lost 0 bases. The CDR3 runs to 19 residues. These data were also filed under a second study, of yellow fever vaccine responses in identical twins.

The sequencing sample was made of memory (CD45RO+) T cells sorted from blood. This sequence originates from a woman aged 18-30 years in good health. The J gene is TRBJ2-1, the V gene TRBV12-3 or TRBV12-4; 10 bases match TRBD2. The CDR3 DNA follows: TGTGCCAGCAGTCCCCTCCCGGGACTAGCGCCGATCTCCTACAATGAGCAGTTCTTC. Translated, it gives CASSPLPGLAPISYNEQFF.